Below are 16 T cell receptor beta chains sequenced from a single sample in a study of cytomegalovirus exposure and HLA in healthy donors. This PCR relied on a set of 60 Vbeta primers and 13 Jbeta primers. The repertoire was sequenced with immunoSEQ multiplex PCR; TCRdb's copy has only in-frame clones and lacks some. This table holds more than 130,000 clones, over 60% found once. Sequencing was done on a sample of PBMCs. These receptors all stem from a woman aged 45 to 65 in good health and CMV-seronegative.

This clone was found once. V and J are TRBV19 and TRBJ2-6; a weak D match, TRBD2 (7 bases). Germline V gene data show CDR1 as LNHDA and CDR2 as SQIVND (reference sequence). The CDR3 runs 19 residues. Trimming shortened V by 3 bases and J by 4 bases, and 22 bases separated the two germline ends. The CDR3 bases are TGTGCCAGTAGTATCGCCTTGGGGGGGGCGGTCGCCGGGGCCAACGTCCTGACTTTC. Its protein is CASSIALGGAVAGANVLTF.

V and J are TRBV2 and TRBJ2-2; 8 positions agree with TRBD1. Germline V gives CDR1 SNHLY, CDR2 FYNNEI. With V trimmed by 4 bases and J by 4 bases, 8 bases remained unmatched. This CDR3 comprises 16 residues. As DNA, the CDR3 is TGTGCCAGCAGTGGAAATACGGGACAGGTCACCGGGGAGCTGTTTTTT. Translated: CASSGNTGQVTGELFF. Drawing the rest from reference TRBV2 and TRBJ2-2, the complete variable domain is EPEVTQTPSHQVTQMGQEVILRCVPISNHLYFYWYRQILGQKVEFLVSFYNNEISEKSEIFDDQFSVERPDGSNFTLKIRSTKLEDSAMYFCASSGNTGQVTGELFFGEGSRLTVL.

As regards this clone: An end of the junction differs from the germline gene, which may be a read error. The chain carries TRBV7-9 and TRBJ2-1; 10 bases align to TRBD1. Germline loops: CDR1 SEHNR, CDR2 FQNEAQ (reference sequence). This CDR3 is 16 amino acids long. CDR3 DNA: TGTTCCAGCAGCTCACCCGGGACAGGGGCGGGAAATGAGCAGTTCTTC. It is translated as CSSSSPGTGAGNEQFF.

The rearrangement links TRBV10-3 to TRBJ2-3; TRBD2 matches 14 bases. The CDR3 runs 16 residues. The ends lost 6 bases at V and 5 bases at J; junction bases unmatched: 7. Germline V lookup: CDR1 ENHRY, CDR2 SYGVKD. Here the CDR3 DNA reads TGTGCCATCAGCCTGGGGGGACTAGCGGGGGTAGATACGCAGTATTTT. This translates into CAISLGGLAGVDTQYF.

This chain links TRBV5-1 with TRBJ2-2, with 9 positions matching TRBD1. This CDR3 comprises 17 residues. The germline V gene encodes CDR1 SGHRS and CDR2 YFSETQ. With V trimmed by 0 bases and J by 6 bases, 9 bases remained unmatched. CDR3 amino acids: CASSLAWTGVVSGELFF. The CDR3 DNA reads as TGCGCCAGCAGCTTGGCCTGGACAGGGGTTGTGTCCGGGGAGCTGTTTTTT. Using reference TRBV5-1 and TRBJ2-2 for the parts outside the CDR3, the full variable domain is KAGVTQTPRYLIKTRGQQVTLSCSPISGHRSVSWYQQTPGQGLQFLFEYFSETQRNKGNFPGRFSGRQFSNSRSEMNVSTLELGDSALYLCASSLAWTGVVSGELFFGEGSRLTVL.

The CDR3 reads CASTPTGTKNIQYF. CDR3 bases: TGTGCCAGCACCCCGACAGGGACCAAAAACATTCAGTACTTC. This chain connects TRBV6-5 to TRBJ2-4; the match to TRBD1 covers 7 bases. This CDR3 is 14 amino acids long. Unmatched junction bases numbered 5, after V lost 7 bases and J lost 2 bases. Germline V lookup: CDR1 MNHEY, CDR2 SVGAGI.

This chain joins TRBV2 and TRBJ2-3, with 10 nucleotides matching TRBD2. The junction had 0 bases not matched to a gene; V was cut back by 6 bases and J by 9 bases. This CDR3 comprises 11 residues. CDR1 is SNHLY and CDR2 is FYNNEI in the germline V gene. CDR3 region: CASRTSGTQYF. CDR3 in DNA: TGTGCCAGCAGGACTAGCGGGACGCAGTATTTT.

V gene TRBV15 combines with J gene TRBJ2-1; TRBD2 aligns across 15 bases. In germline, CDR1 is LNHNV, CDR2 YYDKDF (reference sequence). The CDR3 covers 16 residues. V was pared by 4 bases and J by 7 bases, with 5 bases of the junction left unmatched. The CDR3 DNA reads TGTGCCACCAGCATCGGACTAGCGGGGGGGCAAAATGAGCAGTTCTTC. It codes for CATSIGLAGGQNEQFF.

This chain links TRBV30 with TRBJ2-7; TRBD1 aligns across 7 bases. The V gene's germline CDR1 is GTSNPN and CDR2 SVGIG (reference sequence). CDR3 length: 13 amino acids. V was clipped by 3 bases and J by 7 bases; unmatched bases: 9. The CDR3 DNA sequence: TGTGCCTGGAGAAGAGGGGGCGACGGTGAGCAGTACTTC. Its translation: CAWRRGGDGEQYF.

The V call is TRBV5-1, the J call TRBJ2-5, with D unresolved. CDR1 is SGHRS, CDR2 YFSETQ, per germline. The CDR3 runs 11 residues. V was shortened by 2 bases and J by 3 bases, with 2 bases between the two germline ends. The CDR3 spells CASSFKETQYF. CDR3 DNA: TGCGCCAGCAGCTTTAAAGAGACCCAGTACTTC.

This sequence joins TRBV30 and TRBJ1-3; D is undetermined. Germline values: CDR1 GTSNPN, CDR2 SVGIG (reference sequence). The CDR3 is 13 amino acids. The ends were cut back, 5 bases at V and 0 bases at J, with 8 bases in the middle. The CDR3 sequence is CAWGDFSGNTIYF. The CDR3 region has the DNA TGTGCCTGGGGCGACTTCTCTGGAAACACCATATATTTT.

The chain combines TRBV28 with TRBJ2-1; 11 nucleotides align to TRBD2. The CDR3 sequence is 16 residues long. The V gene's germline CDR1 is MDHEN and CDR2 SYDVKM. Germline trimming cut 6 bases from V and 8 bases from J; bases unmatched to any gene: 12. The CDR3 nucleotides read TGTGCCAGCAGGTCCTCTCTAGCGGGGGGTCTGGATGAGCAGTTCTTC. The encoded protein is CASRSSLAGGLDEQFF.

The V gene is TRBV11-2, the J gene TRBJ2-7; 10 nucleotides align to TRBD2. The CDR3 spans 16 residues. Germline CDR1 and CDR2: SGHAT and FQNNGV. The V and J ends lost 4 bases and 5 bases, in that order; junction bases with no gene match: 11. CDR3 sequence (DNA): TGTGCCAGCAGCTCCTTTGGGCTAGCGGGGGACCACGAGCAGTACTTC. It is translated as CASSSFGLAGDHEQYF.

This clone was observed a single time. This sequence joins TRBV4-3 and TRBJ1-1; unclear D gene. The CDR3 has 15 residues. The germline V and J ends were trimmed by 0 bases and 2 bases, with 10 bases remaining between them. The germline CDR1 and CDR2 sequences are LGHNA and YSLEER. The CDR3, as DNA: TGCGCCAGCAGCCAAGAATTGTACAGCAACACTGAAGCTTTCTTT. This translates into CASSQELYSNTEAFF.

This chain uses TRBV19 with TRBJ2-3, with 8 bases identical to TRBD1. The CDR3 covers 13 residues. Germline CDR1 and CDR2: LNHDA and SQIVND (reference sequence). V lost 3 bases, J lost 5 bases, and 1 base stayed unmatched. CDR3 sequence reads: CASSMGQEDTQYF. In DNA, the CDR3 is TGTGCCAGTAGTATGGGACAGGAAGATACGCAGTATTTT.

The J gene is TRBJ2-3, the V gene TRBV25-1; 10 nucleotides match TRBD2. The V and J ends lost 6 bases and 3 bases, in that order; junction bases with no gene match: 6. Germline values: CDR1 MGHDK, CDR2 SYGVNS. This CDR3 spans 15 amino acids. The DNA of the CDR3 is TGTGCCAGCAGCCCCGGACTAGCGGCTACAGATACGCAGTATTTT. It is translated as CASSPGLAATDTQYF.